These 18 T cell receptor beta chains came from one sample sequenced in a study of CD8+ T cells in alopecia areata. As the sequencing template, cDNA was produced by extracting RNA and reverse transcribing it. This table comes from immunoSEQ multiplex PCR, and its TCRdb copy is limited to in-frame clones, with some not included. The table lists about 210,000 clones, roughly 44% of them singletons. Treatment described: oral pan-JAK inhibitor, 5-10 mg twice daily. The specimen comprised CD4+ T cells sorted from blood, sampled at approximately week 39, from a patient treated with tofacitinib. Receptor source: a human donor with alopecia areata.

This chain links TRBV30 with TRBJ2-6; 10 nucleotides align to TRBD2. V lost 1 base and J lost 0; bases outside the gene matches: 6. Looked up from germline, CDR1 is GTSNPN and CDR2 is SVGIG (reference sequence). The CDR3 loop spans 18 amino acids. The CDR3 bases are TGTGCCTGGAGTGGGACTAGCGGTCTTTTCTCTGGGGCCAACGTCCTGACTTTC. Translation: CAWSGTSGLFSGANVLTF.

This sequence joins TRBV6-5 and TRBJ2-7; D call uncertain. The CDR3 totals 11 residues. Per germline, CDR1 MNHEY and CDR2 SVGAGI. V was clipped by 8 bases and J by 3 bases, with 8 bases between them. Here the CDR3 DNA reads TGTGCCAGCCTGTGGGGCTACGAGCAGTACTTC. Its protein is CASLWGYEQYF.

This clone was seen only a few times. The chain recombines TRBV7-2 with TRBJ2-1; no clear D. Between the trimmed V and J ends, which lost 5 bases and 2 bases, there was a span of 13 bases. CDR3 length: 15 residues. Germline V gene sequence: CDR1 SGHTA, CDR2 FQGNSA. CDR3 residues: CASSPAFKPYNEQFF. CDR3 in DNA: TGTGCCAGCAGCCCTGCCTTCAAACCCTACAATGAGCAGTTCTTC.

The rearrangement uses TRBV30 and TRBJ2-5, with D uncertain. The CDR3 contains 14 residues. CDR1 is GTSNPN and CDR2 is SVGIG in the germline V gene (reference sequence). Deletions cut 1 base from V and 4 bases from J, with 13 bases between. In DNA, the CDR3 is TGTGCCTGGAGTGGACAACGAGCCCCAGAGACCCAGTACTTC. Encoded protein: CAWSGQRAPETQYF.

V gene TRBV11-2 combines with J gene TRBJ2-1; 7 bases map to TRBD2. The CDR3 spans 12 residues. Trimming took 5 bases from V and 10 from J; bases not matched to a gene: 5. Per the germline V gene, CDR1 is SGHAT and CDR2 is FQNNGV. The CDR3 is CASSVDGGEQFF. The CDR3 DNA sequence: TGTGCCAGCAGCGTCGACGGGGGGGAGCAGTTCTTC.

This clone was seen only a few times. The chain has TRBV29-1 and TRBJ2-2; D is possibly TRBD2 (5 bases). The CDR3 runs 15 residues. Trimming stripped 4 bases from V and 2 bases from J, with 14 bases between. CDR1 is SQVTM, CDR2 ANQGSEA, per germline. This chain's CDR3 is CSVGEWRFNTGELFF. CDR3 DNA sequence: TGCAGCGTTGGGGAGTGGCGGTTTAACACCGGGGAGCTGTTTTTT.

This clone was detected only a few times. This sequence joins TRBV5-6 and TRBJ2-1; 14 bases match TRBD2. Germline CDR1 reads SGHDT; CDR2 reads YYEEEE. V lost 3 bases and J lost 6; bases outside the gene matches: 5. The CDR3 loop spans 16 amino acids. The DNA for the CDR3 is TGTGCCAGCAGCTGGGGACTAGCGGGAGTTCTCAATGAGCAGTTCTTC. This encodes CASSWGLAGVLNEQFF.

This rearrangement joins TRBV30 to TRBJ1-5; D gene ambiguous. The CDR3 is 13 amino acids. With 3 bases removed from V and 6 bases from J, the gap between germline ends came to 12 bases. Germline CDR1 reads GTSNPN; CDR2 reads SVGIG (reference sequence). Here the CDR3 reads CAWSSLPGQPQHF. CDR3 nucleotide sequence: TGTGCCTGGAGCTCGCTTCCGGGTCAGCCCCAGCATTTT. The variable domain in full, with the rest retrieved from reference TRBV30 and TRBJ1-5, is SQTIHQWPATLVQPVGSPLSLECTVEGTSNPNLYWYRQAAGRGLQLLFYSVGIGQISSEVPQNLSASRPQDRQFILSSKKLLLSDSGFYLCAWSSLPGQPQHFGDGTRLSIL.

This chain links TRBV30 with TRBJ1-5, with D hard to call. Trimming left V 2 bases short and J 5 bases short, with 10 bases between. This CDR3 comprises 13 residues. The germline gives CDR1 GTSNPN, CDR2 SVGIG (reference sequence). The CDR3, as DNA: TGTGCCTGGAGTTTCCGGGGAGATCAGCCCCAGCATTTT. Its translation: CAWSFRGDQPQHF.

This clone was seen many times. The V and J genes are TRBV27 and TRBJ1-1; D not resolved. This CDR3 is built from 13 residues. The V end lost 5 bases, the J end lost 1 base, and 8 bases lay between the germline ends. The germline V gene has CDR1 MNHEY and CDR2 SMNVEV (reference sequence). The CDR3 DNA is TGTGCCAGCAGTCCTATCAAGAACACTGAAGCTTTCTTT. Protein sequence: CASSPIKNTEAFF.

V is TRBV30 and J is TRBJ2-5, with D tentatively TRBD1 or TRBD2 (6 bases each). Looked up from germline, CDR1 is GTSNPN and CDR2 is SVGIG (reference sequence). Trimming took 0 bases from V and 5 from J, leaving 10 bases between them. This CDR3 has 13 amino acids. CDR3 in DNA: TGTGCCTGGAGTGTACCGGGGGCTGAGACCCAGTACTTC. This translates into CAWSVPGAETQYF.

The sample holds a few counts of this clone. The chain joins TRBV7-2 to TRBJ2-5, with D perhaps TRBD2 (6 bases). V lost 1 base and J lost 6, with 12 bases in between. Germline V gene sequence: CDR1 SGHTA, CDR2 FQGNSA. The CDR3 is 14 residues long. CDR3: CASSLGIAGKTQYF. The CDR3 region has the DNA TGTGCCAGCAGCTTAGGGATTGCGGGAAAGACCCAGTACTTC.

As to this clone: A far larger clone is just one base off, so this is likely a read error. V gene TRBV5-1 combines with J gene TRBJ2-5, with D possibly matching TRBD1 (6 bases). The CDR3 is made up of 14 amino acids. In germline, CDR1 is SGHRS, CDR2 YFSETQ. Trimming stripped 2 bases from V and 2 bases from J, with 10 bases between. CDR3 protein: CASSFPDRQETQYF. The DNA of the CDR3 is TGCGCCAGCAGCTTCCCTGACAGGCAAGAGACCCAGTACTTC. Using reference TRBV5-1 and TRBJ2-5 for the parts outside the CDR3, the full variable domain is KAGVTQTPRYLIKTRGQQVTLSCSPISGHRSVSWYQQTPGQGLQFLFEYFSETQRNKGNFPGRFSGRQFSNSRSEMNVSTLELGDSALYLCASSFPDRQETQYFGPGTRLLVL.

The chain joins TRBV2 to TRBJ1-5; D gene ambiguous. The V and J ends lost 6 bases and 14 bases respectively, with 17 bases between them. Germline CDR1 SNHLY, CDR2 FYNNEI. The CDR3 sequence is 12 residues long. The CDR3 region has the DNA TGTGCCAGCAGGCGTAGGTTTGGGAGGGAGCATTTT. This codes for CASRRRFGREHF. The entire variable domain, with the rest obtained from reference TRBV2 and TRBJ1-5, is as follows: EPEVTQTPSHQVTQMGQEVILRCVPISNHLYFYWYRQILGQKVEFLVSFYNNEISEKSEIFDDQFSVERPDGSNFTLKIRSTKLEDSAMYFCASRRRFGREHFGDGTRLSIL.

The chain joins TRBV30 to TRBJ2-3; D ambiguous. The CDR3 loop spans 13 amino acids. Between the trimmed V and J ends, which lost 2 bases and 0 bases, there was a span of 6 bases. Germline CDR1 reads GTSNPN; CDR2 reads SVGIG (reference sequence). The CDR3, as DNA: TGTGCCTGGAGTAGGGTGAGCACAGATACGCAGTATTTT. It translates to CAWSRVSTDTQYF.

V and J are TRBV10-3 and TRBJ1-1, with 7 bases aligning to TRBD1. V lost 5 bases to trimming and J lost 4 bases; unmatched junction nucleotides: 10. The CDR3 length is 15 residues. Germline lookup yields CDR1 ENHRY and CDR2 SYGVKD. The CDR3 here is CAISLTDRVGTEAFF. Here the CDR3 DNA reads TGTGCCATCAGTCTCACTGACAGGGTTGGCACTGAAGCTTTCTTT.

This clone is a singleton in its sample. The V and J genes are TRBV5-1 and TRBJ2-7, with D unresolved. The length of the CDR3 is 12 residues. Germline V gives CDR1 SGHRS, CDR2 YFSETQ. V lost 3 bases and J lost 5, with 9 bases in between. The CDR3 coding sequence is TGCGCCAGCAGCTCGGAGCTGAACGAGCAGTACTTC. Its protein is CASSSELNEQYF.

This clone was seen a handful of times. The chain links TRBV15 to TRBJ1-3; 8 bases match TRBD1. Germline-derived CDR1 and CDR2 are LNHNV and YYDKDF (reference sequence). The CDR3 runs 18 residues. Germline trimming cut 0 bases from V and 2 bases from J; bases unmatched to any gene: 9. This chain's CDR3 is CATSRDIPQGAAGNTIYF. The CDR3 region has the DNA TGTGCCACCAGCAGAGATATTCCCCAGGGGGCTGCTGGAAACACCATATATTTT. Full variable domain (outside the CDR3, taken from reference TRBV15 and TRBJ1-3): DAMVIQNPRYQVTQFGKPVTLSCSQTLNHNVMYWYQQKSSQAPKLLFHYYDKDFNNEADTPDNFQSRRPNTSFCFLDIRSPGLGDTAMYLCATSRDIPQGAAGNTIYFGEGSWLTVV.